Listed here are 21 T cell receptor beta chains from one sample, sequenced in a study of PD-1 blockade in classical Hodgkin lymphoma. Using immunoSEQ multiplex PCR, the repertoire was profiled, and TCRdb retains in-frame clones only, with some absent. The data show 17,000 or so clones, 70% to 90% seen once. Stated time point: newly diagnosed, previously untreated cHL patient sample. Sequencing was carried out using peripheral blood mononuclear cells (PBMCs). The receptor set was obtained from a human donor with classical Hodgkin lymphoma.

This chain uses TRBV7-3 with TRBJ2-3; perhaps TRBD1 as D (5 bases). This CDR3 is built from 14 residues. Germline V lookup: CDR1 SGHTA, CDR2 FQGTGA. Trimming pared 5 bases from V and 4 bases from J, leaving 13 bases between. The CDR3 bases are TGTGCCAGCAGCCCCCCCAGGGTCCCAGATACGCAGTATTTT. Protein sequence: CASSPPRVPDTQYF.

CDR3 amino acids: CASSRQGGEGEKLFF. The DNA for the CDR3 is TGTGCCAGCAGCCGACAGGGCGGTGAGGGTGAAAAACTGTTTTTT. This chain connects TRBV7-8 to TRBJ1-4; TRBD1 aligns across 7 bases. Germline assignment: CDR1 SGHVS and CDR2 FQNEAQ. There are 15 residues in the CDR3. The V gene end was trimmed by 5 bases and the J gene end by 7 bases; junction bases not matched to a gene: 10.

The V gene is TRBV19, the J gene TRBJ2-3, with 9 bases lining up with TRBD2. V lost 1 base, J lost 1 base, and 3 bases stayed unmatched. Per the germline V gene, CDR1 is LNHDA and CDR2 is SQIVND (reference sequence). The CDR3 spans 16 residues. DNA for the CDR3: TGTGCCAGTAGTATAGGAAGGACTAGCGGCACAGATACGCAGTATTTT. Amino acids: CASSIGRTSGTDTQYF.

This rearrangement joins TRBV19 to TRBJ1-1; 8 nucleotides match TRBD1. The CDR3 is made up of 14 amino acids. Trimming took 6 bases from V and 6 from J; bases not matched to a gene: 9. Germline V gene lookup returns CDR1 LNHDA and CDR2 SQIVND (reference sequence). CDR3: CASRAGQGRPEAFF. CDR3 nucleotide sequence: TGTGCCAGTAGGGCAGGACAGGGAAGGCCTGAAGCTTTCTTT.

J is TRBJ2-4 and V is TRBV28, with D uncertain. The CDR3 runs 13 residues. Looked up from germline, CDR1 is MDHEN and CDR2 is SYDVKM. V lost 7 bases and J 6 bases, leaving 13 bases between the germline ends. The CDR3 here is CASNRPVLNIQYF. The CDR3 nucleotides are TGTGCCAGCAACCGCCCGGTCTTAAACATTCAGTACTTC.

This clone was recorded a few times. V and J are TRBV28 and TRBJ2-3; D possibly uses TRBD1 or TRBD2 (5 bases each). CDR1 is MDHEN, CDR2 SYDVKM, per germline. The V and J ends lost 5 bases and 1 base respectively, with 13 bases between them. CDR3 length equals 15 residues. The CDR3 coding sequence is TGTGCCAGCAGTCTCGGGGCTAGAGGCACAGATACGCAGTATTTT. Translation gives CASSLGARGTDTQYF.

The chain combines TRBV10-1 with TRBJ2-2; TRBD1 aligns across 7 bases. The CDR3 runs to 15 residues. Germline-derived CDR1 and CDR2 are WNHNN and SYGVQD (reference sequence). Trimming at V came to 1 base and at J to 4 bases, leaving 3 bases not matched to a gene. The CDR3 bases are TGCGCCAGCAGTGAGTTAGCAGGGGGCACCGGGGAGCTGTTTTTT. Residues: CASSELAGGTGELFF.

This clone is a singleton in its sample. The CDR3 region is CASSARDTTNEKLFF. The CDR3 DNA reads as TGTGCCAGTAGTGCCCGGGACACTACTAATGAAAAACTGTTTTTT. J is TRBJ1-4 and V is TRBV19; possibly TRBD1 for D (6 bases). V lost 5 bases to trimming and J lost 2 bases, with 12 bases between them. Germline CDR1 and CDR2: LNHDA and SQIVND (reference sequence). The CDR3 runs 15 residues.

The sample holds a few counts of this clone. V is TRBV7-9 and J is TRBJ1-1; tentative D call: TRBD1 (5 bases). This CDR3 is 15 amino acids long. Trimming left V 5 bases short and J 0 bases short, with 13 bases between. Germline V lookup: CDR1 SEHNR, CDR2 FQNEAQ (reference sequence). CDR3 sequence: CASSPPGRMNTEAFF. The CDR3 DNA follows: TGTGCCAGCAGCCCGCCGGGACGGATGAACACTGAAGCTTTCTTT.

This sequence joins TRBV27 and TRBJ1-5, with TRBD1 as a possible D gene (5 bases). Germline V gene sequence: CDR1 MNHEY, CDR2 SMNVEV (reference sequence). CDR3 length equals 17 residues. Trimming pared 8 bases from V and 4 bases from J, leaving 24 bases between. Written as DNA, the CDR3 is TGTGCCAGCGGACCACCTGGGGGGTATGGTGGTAATCAGCCCCAGCATTTT. It codes for CASGPPGGYGGNQPQHF.

The chain carries TRBV15 and TRBJ2-1, with TRBD2 matching over 11 bases. The germline V gene encodes CDR1 LNHNV and CDR2 YYDKDF (reference sequence). The CDR3 has 16 residues. V shed 6 bases and J 8 bases; nucleotides not matched to a gene: 12. The CDR3 nucleotides read TGTGCCACCAGATCCTTCGGGACTAGCGGAGACTATGAGCAGTTCTTC. It translates to CATRSFGTSGDYEQFF.

The CDR3: CASSMPRTEYGYTF. The CDR3 nucleotides are TGTGCCAGCAGCATGCCGAGGACAGAATATGGCTACACCTTC. This chain connects TRBV5-4 to TRBJ1-2, with D perhaps TRBD1 (6 bases). Germline lookup yields CDR1 SGHNT and CDR2 YYREEE (reference sequence). The CDR3 has 14 residues. V dropped 4 bases and J dropped 5 bases, with 15 bases sitting between them.

The chain's CDR3 is CASSLARGDYSNQPQHF. The CDR3 nucleotides read TGTGCCAGCAGCTTAGCGCGGGGAGATTATAGCAATCAGCCCCAGCATTTT. The chain joins TRBV7-2 to TRBJ1-5, with D hard to call. The CDR3 runs 17 residues. Germline CDR1 is SGHTA and CDR2 is FQGNSA. Trimming left V 0 bases short and J 0 bases short, with 12 bases between.

The rearrangement joins TRBV6-6 to TRBJ2-1; possible D gene TRBD2, 6 bases. The CDR3 totals 14 residues. Trimming removed 2 bases at V and 7 bases at J, with 12 bases between. The germline gives CDR1 MNHNY, CDR2 SVGAGI (reference sequence). The chain's CDR3 is CASSYAGLRNEQFF. The CDR3 DNA sequence: TGTGCCAGCAGTTACGCGGGATTAAGGAATGAGCAGTTCTTC.

This clone was detected only a few times. The DNA for the CDR3 is TGTGCCAGCAGCTTATTTGGGCCCCAAGAGACCCAGTACTTC. It codes for CASSLFGPQETQYF. The chain employs TRBV7-7 and TRBJ2-5; D is undetermined. The CDR3 contains 14 residues. Germline CDR1 is SSHAT and CDR2 is FNYEAQ (reference sequence). The V end lost 2 bases, the J end lost 1 base, and 8 bases lay between the germline ends.

This clone was detected once. The chain uses TRBV5-1 and TRBJ1-2; 9 bases are a match to TRBD1. The CDR3 covers 15 residues. V lost 4 bases and J lost 7; bases outside the gene matches: 11. Per germline, CDR1 SGHRS and CDR2 YFSETQ. CDR3 protein: CASSQGLQGAVGYTF. CDR3 nucleotide sequence: TGCGCCAGCAGCCAAGGCCTACAGGGGGCGGTTGGCTACACCTTC.

The chain carries TRBV4-2 and TRBJ2-7; no reliable D call. Germline V gene lookup returns CDR1 LGHNA and CDR2 YNFKEQ. V shed 0 bases and J shed 3 bases, with 12 bases lying between them. This CDR3 has 15 amino acids. The CDR3 coding sequence is TGTGCCAGCAGCCAAGAGGCCGAAACTATCTACGAGCAGTACTTC. This sequence encodes CASSQEAETIYEQYF.

The V call is TRBV15, the J call TRBJ1-1; D uncertain. The CDR3 has 15 amino acids. Trimming shortened V by 1 base and J by 4 bases, and 13 bases separated the two germline ends. Germline V gene data show CDR1 as LNHNV and CDR2 as YYDKDF (reference sequence). The CDR3 loop is CATSRALPESTEAFF. The CDR3 DNA reads TGTGCCACCAGCAGAGCCCTCCCGGAGAGCACTGAAGCTTTCTTT.

The chain recombines TRBV18 with TRBJ2-7, with 14 bases matching TRBD2. V dropped 0 bases and J dropped 1; count of bases not matched to a gene: 5. Germline CDR1 and CDR2: KGHSH and LQKENI. There are 18 residues in the CDR3. Here the CDR3 reads CASSPPRGTSGRSYEQYF. The CDR3 coding sequence is TGTGCCAGCTCACCACCGAGGGGGACTAGCGGGAGATCCTACGAGCAGTACTTC.

V gene TRBV2 combines with J gene TRBJ2-7, with D possibly TRBD2 on 6 matching bases. Trimming removed 6 bases at V and 3 bases at J, with 12 bases between. Germline V gives CDR1 SNHLY, CDR2 FYNNEI. The CDR3 runs to 13 residues. In DNA form, the CDR3 reads TGTGCCAGCAGAGGCGAGCGGGTCTACGAGCAGTACTTC. This encodes CASRGERVYEQYF. Complete variable domain (other parts from reference TRBV2 and TRBJ2-7): EPEVTQTPSHQVTQMGQEVILRCVPISNHLYFYWYRQILGQKVEFLVSFYNNEISEKSEIFDDQFSVERPDGSNFTLKIRSTKLEDSAMYFCASRGERVYEQYFGPGTRLTVT.

This clone was seen a few times. This chain connects TRBV6-6 to TRBJ1-1, with TRBD1 matching over 7 bases. Germline trimming cut 2 bases from V and 7 bases from J; bases unmatched to any gene: 1. CDR1 MNHNY and CDR2 SVGAGI come from the germline V gene (reference sequence). CDR3 length: 12 residues. CDR3 DNA: TGTGCCAGCAGTTACGGACAGGTTGAAGCTTTCTTT. Its protein is CASSYGQVEAFF.